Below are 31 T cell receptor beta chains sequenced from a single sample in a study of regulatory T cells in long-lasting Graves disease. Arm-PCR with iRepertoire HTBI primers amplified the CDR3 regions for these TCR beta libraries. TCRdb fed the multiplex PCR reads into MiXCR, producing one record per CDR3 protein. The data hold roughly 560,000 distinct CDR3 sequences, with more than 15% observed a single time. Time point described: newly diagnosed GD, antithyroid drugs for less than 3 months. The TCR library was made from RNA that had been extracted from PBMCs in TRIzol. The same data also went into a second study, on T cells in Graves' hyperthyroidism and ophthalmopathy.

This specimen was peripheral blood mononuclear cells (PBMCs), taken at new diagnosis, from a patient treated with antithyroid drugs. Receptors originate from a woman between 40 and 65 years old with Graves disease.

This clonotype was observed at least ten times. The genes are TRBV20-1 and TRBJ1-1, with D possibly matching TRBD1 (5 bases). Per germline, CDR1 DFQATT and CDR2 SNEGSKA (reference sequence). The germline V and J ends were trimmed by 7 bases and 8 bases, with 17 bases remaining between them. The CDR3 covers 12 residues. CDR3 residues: CSVDGYWGEAFF. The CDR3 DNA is TGCAGTGTCGACGGTTATTGGGGGGAAGCTTTCTTT.

In DNA, the CDR3 is TGCGCCAGCAGCCTGGACAGGACTGGCACAGATACGCAGTATTTT. Amino acid sequence: CASSLDRTGTDTQYF. The genes are TRBV5-1 and TRBJ2-3; the match to TRBD1 covers 7 bases. Trimming removed 4 bases from V and 1 base from J; junction bases left unmatched: 6. CDR3 length equals 15 residues. Germline CDR1 SGHRS, CDR2 YFSETQ.

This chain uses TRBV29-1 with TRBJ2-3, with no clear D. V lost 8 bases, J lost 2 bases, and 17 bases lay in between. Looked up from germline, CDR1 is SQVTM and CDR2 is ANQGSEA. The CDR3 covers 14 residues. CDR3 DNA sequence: TGCAGCACGTTGACGTGGAGATCCACAGATACGCAGTATTTT. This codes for CSTLTWRSTDTQYF.

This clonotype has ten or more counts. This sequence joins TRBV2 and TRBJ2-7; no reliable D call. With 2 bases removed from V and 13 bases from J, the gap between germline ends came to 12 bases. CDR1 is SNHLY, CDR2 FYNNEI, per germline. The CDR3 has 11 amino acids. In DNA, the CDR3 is TGTGCCAGCAGTGAAAGGTCCGGTGGCTACTTC. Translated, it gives CASSERSGGYF.

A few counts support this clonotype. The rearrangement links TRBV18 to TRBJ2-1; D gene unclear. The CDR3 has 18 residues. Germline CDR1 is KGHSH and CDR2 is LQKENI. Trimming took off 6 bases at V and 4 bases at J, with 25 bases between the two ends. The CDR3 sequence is CASSNRFAPTIRYNEQFF. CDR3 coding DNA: TGTGCCAGCTCTAATCGATTCGCCCCCACGATTCGGTACAATGAGCAGTTCTTC.

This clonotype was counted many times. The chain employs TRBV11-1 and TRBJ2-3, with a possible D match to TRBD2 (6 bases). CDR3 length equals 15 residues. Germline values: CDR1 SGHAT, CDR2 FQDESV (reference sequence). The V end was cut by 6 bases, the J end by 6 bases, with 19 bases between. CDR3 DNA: TGTGCCAGCAGGCATCTCGGGGGTACTTGGGATACGCAGTATTTT. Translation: CASRHLGGTWDTQYF.

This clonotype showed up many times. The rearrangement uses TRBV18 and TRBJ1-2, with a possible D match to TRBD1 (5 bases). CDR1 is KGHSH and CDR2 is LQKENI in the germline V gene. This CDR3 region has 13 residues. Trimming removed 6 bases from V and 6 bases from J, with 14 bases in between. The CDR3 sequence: CASSLNGAHGYTF. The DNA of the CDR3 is TGTGCCAGCTCGCTTAATGGGGCCCATGGCTACACCTTC.

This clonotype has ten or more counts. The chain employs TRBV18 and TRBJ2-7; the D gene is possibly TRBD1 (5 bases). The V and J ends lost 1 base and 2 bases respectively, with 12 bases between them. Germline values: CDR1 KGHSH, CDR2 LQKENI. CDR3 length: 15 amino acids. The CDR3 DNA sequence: TGTGCCAGCTCACCACTTACCCAGGGTCCCTACGAGCAGTACTTC. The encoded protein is CASSPLTQGPYEQYF.

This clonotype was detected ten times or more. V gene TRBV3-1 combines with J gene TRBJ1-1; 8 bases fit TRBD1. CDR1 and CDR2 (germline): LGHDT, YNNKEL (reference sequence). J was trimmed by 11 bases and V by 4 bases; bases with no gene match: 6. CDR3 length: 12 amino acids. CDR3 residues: CASSPDRGLAFF. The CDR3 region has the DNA TGTGCCAGCAGCCCCGACAGGGGTCTGGCTTTCTTT.

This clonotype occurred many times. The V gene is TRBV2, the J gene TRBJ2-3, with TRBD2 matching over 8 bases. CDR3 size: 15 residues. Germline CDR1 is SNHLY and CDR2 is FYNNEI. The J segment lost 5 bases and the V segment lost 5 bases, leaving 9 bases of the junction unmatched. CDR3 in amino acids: CASSLGRGGGDTQYF. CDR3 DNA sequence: TGTGCCAGCAGTTTAGGACGGGGGGGCGGAGATACGCAGTATTTT.

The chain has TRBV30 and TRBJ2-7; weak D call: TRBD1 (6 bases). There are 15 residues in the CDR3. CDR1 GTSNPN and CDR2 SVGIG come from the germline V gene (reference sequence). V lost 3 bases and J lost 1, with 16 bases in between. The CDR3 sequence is CAWRGQGMISYEQYF. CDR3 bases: TGTGCCTGGAGAGGCCAGGGGATGATATCCTACGAGCAGTACTTC.

The CDR3 nucleotides are TGCGCCAGCAGCTCACAGGGGGAGGGATTCTACGAGCAGTACTTC. Translated, it gives CASSSQGEGFYEQYF. The chain couples TRBV5-1 to TRBJ2-7; D may be TRBD1 (8 bases). V lost 3 bases and J lost 3, with 16 bases in between. The CDR3 extends over 15 amino acids. Germline V gives CDR1 SGHRS, CDR2 YFSETQ.

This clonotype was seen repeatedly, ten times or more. For the CDR3, the DNA is TGTGCCAGCAGTTCAAAGGGGGAGCGGGGGAGCTCCTACAATGAGCAGTTCTTC. It yields the protein CASSSKGERGSSYNEQFF. The gene calls are TRBV7-2 and TRBJ2-1, with 8 bases fitting TRBD2. V lost 6 bases and J lost 0; bases outside the gene matches: 13. Looked up from germline, CDR1 is SGHTA and CDR2 is FQGNSA. The CDR3 is made up of 18 amino acids. Supplemented by reference TRBV7-2 and TRBJ2-1, the full variable domain reads GAGVSQSPSNKVTEKGKDVELRCDPISGHTALYWYRQSLGQGLEFLIYFQGNSAPDKSGLPSDRFSAERTGGSVSTLTIQRTQQEDSAVYLCASSSKGERGSSYNEQFFGPGTRLTVL.

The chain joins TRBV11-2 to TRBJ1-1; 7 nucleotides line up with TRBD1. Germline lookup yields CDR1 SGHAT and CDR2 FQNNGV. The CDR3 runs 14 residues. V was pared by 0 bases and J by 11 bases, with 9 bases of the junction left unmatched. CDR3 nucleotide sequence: TGTGCCAGCAGCTTAGACAGGGGGTATGAGAAGGCTTTCTTT. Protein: CASSLDRGYEKAFF.

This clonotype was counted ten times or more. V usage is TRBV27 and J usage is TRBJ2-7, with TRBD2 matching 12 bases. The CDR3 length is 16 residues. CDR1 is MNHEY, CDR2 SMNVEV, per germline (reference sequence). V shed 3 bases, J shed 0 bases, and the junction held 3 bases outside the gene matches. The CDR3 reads CASSFRLAGVSYEQYF. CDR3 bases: TGTGCCAGCAGTTTCCGACTAGCGGGGGTCTCCTACGAGCAGTACTTC.

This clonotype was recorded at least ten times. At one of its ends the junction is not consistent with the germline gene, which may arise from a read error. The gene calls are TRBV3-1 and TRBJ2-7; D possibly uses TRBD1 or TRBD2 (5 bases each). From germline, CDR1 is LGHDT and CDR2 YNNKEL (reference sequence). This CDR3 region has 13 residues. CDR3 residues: CASSQERAEGRVF. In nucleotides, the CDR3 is TGTGCCAGCAGCCAAGAGCGGGCCGAAGGCAGGGTCTTC.

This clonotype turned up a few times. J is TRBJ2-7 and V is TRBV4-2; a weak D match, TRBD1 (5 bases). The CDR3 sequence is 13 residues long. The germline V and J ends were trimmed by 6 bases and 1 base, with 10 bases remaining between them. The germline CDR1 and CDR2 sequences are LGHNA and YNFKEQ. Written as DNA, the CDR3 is TGTGCCAGCAGTTCCGACAGATCCTACGAGCAGTACTTC. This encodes CASSSDRSYEQYF.

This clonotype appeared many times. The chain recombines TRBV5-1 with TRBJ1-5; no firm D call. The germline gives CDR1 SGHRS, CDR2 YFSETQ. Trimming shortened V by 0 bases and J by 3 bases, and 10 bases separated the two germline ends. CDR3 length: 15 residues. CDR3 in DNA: TGCGCCAGCAGCTTGGCGGGCAGAGACAATCAGCCCCAGCATTTT. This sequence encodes CASSLAGRDNQPQHF.

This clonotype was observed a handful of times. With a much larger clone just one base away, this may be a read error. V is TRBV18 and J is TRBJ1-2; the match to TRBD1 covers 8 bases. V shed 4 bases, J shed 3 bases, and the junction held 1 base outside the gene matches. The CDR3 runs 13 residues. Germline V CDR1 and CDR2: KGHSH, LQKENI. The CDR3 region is CASSRQGYYGYTF. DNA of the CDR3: TGTGCCAGCTCACGACAGGGGTACTATGGCTACACCTTC.

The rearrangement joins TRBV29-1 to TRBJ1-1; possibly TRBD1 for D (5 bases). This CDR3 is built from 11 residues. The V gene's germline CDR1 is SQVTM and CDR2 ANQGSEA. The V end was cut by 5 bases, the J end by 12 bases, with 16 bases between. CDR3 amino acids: CSVSRGNNPFF. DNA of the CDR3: TGCAGCGTTTCAAGGGGCAACAATCCTTTCTTT. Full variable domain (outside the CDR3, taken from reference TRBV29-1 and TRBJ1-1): SAVISQKPSRDICQRGTSLTIQCQVDSQVTMMFWYRQQPGQSLTLIATANQGSEATYESGFVIDKFPISRPNLTFSTLTVSNMSPEDSSIYLCSVSRGNNPFFGQGTRLTVV.

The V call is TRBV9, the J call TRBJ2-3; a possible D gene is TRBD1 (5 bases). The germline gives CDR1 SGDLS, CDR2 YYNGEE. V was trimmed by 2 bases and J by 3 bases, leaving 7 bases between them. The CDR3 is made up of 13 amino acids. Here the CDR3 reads CASSVQGTDTQYF. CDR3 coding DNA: TGTGCCAGCAGCGTCCAGGGAACAGATACGCAGTATTTT.

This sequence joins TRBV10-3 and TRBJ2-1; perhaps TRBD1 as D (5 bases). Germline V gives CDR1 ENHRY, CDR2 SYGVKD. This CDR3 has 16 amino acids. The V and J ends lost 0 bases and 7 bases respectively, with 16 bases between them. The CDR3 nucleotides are TGTGCCATCAGTGAGTCGGGGCAGGCGATTACAAATGAGCAGTTCTTC. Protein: CAISESGQAITNEQFF.

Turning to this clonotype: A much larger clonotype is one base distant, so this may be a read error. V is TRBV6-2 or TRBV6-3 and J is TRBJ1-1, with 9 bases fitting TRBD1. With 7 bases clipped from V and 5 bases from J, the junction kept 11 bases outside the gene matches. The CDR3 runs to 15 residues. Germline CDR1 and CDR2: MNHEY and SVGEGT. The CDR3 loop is CASNPTGGRGTEAFF. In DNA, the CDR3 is TGTGCCAGCAATCCAACAGGGGGCAGGGGGACTGAAGCTTTCTTT.

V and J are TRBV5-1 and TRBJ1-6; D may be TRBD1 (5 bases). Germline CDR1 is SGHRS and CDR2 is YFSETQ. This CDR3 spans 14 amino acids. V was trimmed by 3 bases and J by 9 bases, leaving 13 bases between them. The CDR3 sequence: CASSSGILGSPLHF. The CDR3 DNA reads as TGCGCCAGCAGCTCAGGGATTCTAGGTTCACCCCTCCACTTT. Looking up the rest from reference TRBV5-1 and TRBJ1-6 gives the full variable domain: KAGVTQTPRYLIKTRGQQVTLSCSPISGHRSVSWYQQTPGQGLQFLFEYFSETQRNKGNFPGRFSGRQFSNSRSEMNVSTLELGDSALYLCASSSGILGSPLHFGNGTRLTVT.

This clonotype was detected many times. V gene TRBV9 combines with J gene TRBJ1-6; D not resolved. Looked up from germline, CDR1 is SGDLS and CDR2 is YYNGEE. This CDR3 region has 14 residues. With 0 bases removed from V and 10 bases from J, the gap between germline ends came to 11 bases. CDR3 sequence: CASSVVSVGSPLHF. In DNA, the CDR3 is TGTGCCAGCAGCGTAGTTAGCGTAGGATCACCCCTCCACTTT.

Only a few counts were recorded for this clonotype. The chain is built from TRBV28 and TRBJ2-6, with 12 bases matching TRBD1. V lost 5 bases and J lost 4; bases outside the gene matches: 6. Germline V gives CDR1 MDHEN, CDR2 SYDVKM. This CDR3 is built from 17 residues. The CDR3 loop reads CASSARDRGPGANVLTF. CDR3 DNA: TGTGCCAGCAGTGCCCGGGACAGGGGGCCCGGGGCCAACGTCCTGACTTTC.

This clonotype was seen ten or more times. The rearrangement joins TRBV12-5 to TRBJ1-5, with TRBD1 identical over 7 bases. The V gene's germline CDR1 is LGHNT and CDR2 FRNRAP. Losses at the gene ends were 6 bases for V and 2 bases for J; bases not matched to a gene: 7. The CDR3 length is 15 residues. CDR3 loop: CASGPETGRNQPQHF. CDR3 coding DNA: TGTGCTAGTGGACCCGAGACAGGGCGCAATCAGCCCCAGCATTTT.

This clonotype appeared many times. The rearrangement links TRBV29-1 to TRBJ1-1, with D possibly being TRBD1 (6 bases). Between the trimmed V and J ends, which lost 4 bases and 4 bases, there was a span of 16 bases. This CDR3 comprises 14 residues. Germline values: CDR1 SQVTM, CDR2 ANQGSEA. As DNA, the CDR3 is TGCAGCGTTGGCAGCTTAGGGGGACCCACTGAAGCTTTCTTT. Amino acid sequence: CSVGSLGGPTEAFF.

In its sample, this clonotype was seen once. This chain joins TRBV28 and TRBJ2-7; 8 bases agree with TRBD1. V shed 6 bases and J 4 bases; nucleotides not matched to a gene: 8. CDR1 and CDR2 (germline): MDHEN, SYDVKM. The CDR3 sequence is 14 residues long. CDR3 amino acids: CASSHNRGDYEQYF. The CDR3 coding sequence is TGTGCCAGCAGCCACAACAGGGGGGATTACGAGCAGTACTTC.

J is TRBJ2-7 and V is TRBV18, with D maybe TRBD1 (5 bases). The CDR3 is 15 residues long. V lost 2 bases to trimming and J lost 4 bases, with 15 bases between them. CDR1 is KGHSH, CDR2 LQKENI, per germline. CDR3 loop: CASSPGQGPSYEQYF. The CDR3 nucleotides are TGTGCCAGCTCACCAGGGCAGGGCCCATCTTACGAGCAGTACTTC.

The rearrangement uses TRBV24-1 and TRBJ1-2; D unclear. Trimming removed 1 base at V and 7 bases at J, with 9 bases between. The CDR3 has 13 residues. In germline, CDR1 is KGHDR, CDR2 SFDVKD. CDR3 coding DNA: TGTGCCACCAGTGATTTAAGGACGGGTGGCTACACCTTC. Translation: CATSDLRTGGYTF.